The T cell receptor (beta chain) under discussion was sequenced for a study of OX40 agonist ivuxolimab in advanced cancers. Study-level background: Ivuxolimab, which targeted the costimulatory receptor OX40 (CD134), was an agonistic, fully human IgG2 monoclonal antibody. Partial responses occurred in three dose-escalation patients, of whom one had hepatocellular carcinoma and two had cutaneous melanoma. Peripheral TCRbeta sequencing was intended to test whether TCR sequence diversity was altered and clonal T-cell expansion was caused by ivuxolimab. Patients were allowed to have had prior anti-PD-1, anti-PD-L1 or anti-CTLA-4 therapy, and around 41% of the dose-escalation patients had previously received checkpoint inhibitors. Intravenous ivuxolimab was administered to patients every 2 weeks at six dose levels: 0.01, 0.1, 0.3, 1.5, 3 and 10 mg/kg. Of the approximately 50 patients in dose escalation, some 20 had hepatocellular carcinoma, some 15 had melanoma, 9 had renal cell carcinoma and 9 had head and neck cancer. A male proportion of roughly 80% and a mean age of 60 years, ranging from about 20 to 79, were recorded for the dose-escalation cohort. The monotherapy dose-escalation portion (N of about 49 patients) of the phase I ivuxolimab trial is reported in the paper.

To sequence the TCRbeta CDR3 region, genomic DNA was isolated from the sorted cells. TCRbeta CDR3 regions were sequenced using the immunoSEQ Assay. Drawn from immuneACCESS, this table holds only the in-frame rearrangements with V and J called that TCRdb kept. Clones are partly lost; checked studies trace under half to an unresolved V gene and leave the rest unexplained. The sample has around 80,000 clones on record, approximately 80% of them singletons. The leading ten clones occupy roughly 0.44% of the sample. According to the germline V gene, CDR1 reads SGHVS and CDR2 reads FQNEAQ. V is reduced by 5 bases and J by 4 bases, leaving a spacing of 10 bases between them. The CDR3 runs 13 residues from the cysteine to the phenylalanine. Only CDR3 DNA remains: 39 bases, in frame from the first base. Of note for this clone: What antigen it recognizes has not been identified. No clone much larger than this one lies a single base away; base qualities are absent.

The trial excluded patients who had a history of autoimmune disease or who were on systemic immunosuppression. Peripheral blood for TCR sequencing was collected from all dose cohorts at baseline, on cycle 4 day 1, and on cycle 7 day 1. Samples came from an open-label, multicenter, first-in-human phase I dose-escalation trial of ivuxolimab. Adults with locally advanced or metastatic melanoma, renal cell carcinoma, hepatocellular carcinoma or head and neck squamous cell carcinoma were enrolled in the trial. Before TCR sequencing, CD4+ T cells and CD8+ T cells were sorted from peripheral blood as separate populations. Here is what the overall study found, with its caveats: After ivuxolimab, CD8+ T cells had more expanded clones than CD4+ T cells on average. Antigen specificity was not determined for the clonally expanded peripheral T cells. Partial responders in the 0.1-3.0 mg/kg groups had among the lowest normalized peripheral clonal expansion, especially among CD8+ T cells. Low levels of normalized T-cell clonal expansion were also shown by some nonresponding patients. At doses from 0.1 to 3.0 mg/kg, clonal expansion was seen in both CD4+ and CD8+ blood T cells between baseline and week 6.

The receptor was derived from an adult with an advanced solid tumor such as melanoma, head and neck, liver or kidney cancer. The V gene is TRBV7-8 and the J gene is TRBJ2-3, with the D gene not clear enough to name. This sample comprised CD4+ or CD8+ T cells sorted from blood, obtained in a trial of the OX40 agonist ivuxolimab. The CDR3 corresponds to CASSPVRSDTQYF. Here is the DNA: TGTGCCAGCAGCCCGGTGCGATCAGATACGCAGTATTTT. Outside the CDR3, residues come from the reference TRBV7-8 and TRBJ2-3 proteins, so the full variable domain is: GAGVSQSPRYKVAKRGQDVALRCDPISGHVSLFWYQQALGQGPEFLTYFQNEAQLDKSGLPSDRFFAERPEGSVSTLKIQRTQQEDSAVYLCASSPVRSDTQYFGPGTRLTVL.